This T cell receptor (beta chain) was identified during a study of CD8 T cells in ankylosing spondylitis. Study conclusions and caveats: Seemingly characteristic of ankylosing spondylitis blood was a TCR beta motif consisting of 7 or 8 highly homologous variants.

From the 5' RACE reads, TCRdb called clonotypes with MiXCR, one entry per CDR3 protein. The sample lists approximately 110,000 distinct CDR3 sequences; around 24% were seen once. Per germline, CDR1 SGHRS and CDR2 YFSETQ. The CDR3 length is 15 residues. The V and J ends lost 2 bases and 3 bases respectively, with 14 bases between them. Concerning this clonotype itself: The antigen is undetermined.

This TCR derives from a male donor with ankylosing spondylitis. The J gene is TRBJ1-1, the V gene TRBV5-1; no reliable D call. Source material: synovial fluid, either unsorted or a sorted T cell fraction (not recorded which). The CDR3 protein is CASSLGLRKDTEAFF. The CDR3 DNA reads TGCGCCAGCAGCTTAGGCCTTCGAAAGGACACTGAAGCTTTCTTT.